These 25 T cell receptor beta chains were all obtained from the same sample, sequenced in a study of T and B cells in COVID-19 patients (dated by TCRdb to about 2020). Sequencing instrument: Illumina MiSeq. Multiplex PCR with BIOMED2 TRB-A/B primer pools was used to amplify TRB rearrangements. TCRdb reprocessing: public reads trimmed at Q25 with fastp, clones called with MiXCR, in-frame beta chains kept. When rows share a CDR3 protein, they turn into one entry using the most common DNA and genes. This sample lists about 8,700 distinct CDR3 sequences; about 32% were detected once. The biggest ten clones account for approximately 23% of the sample. Genomic DNA extracted from blood was used in amounts of roughly 220-500 ng for amplification of TRB repertoires. Sequencing was performed on blood. The receptor set was obtained from a human donor who had recovered from COVID-19.

The chain links TRBV12-3 or TRBV12-4 to TRBJ2-5, with D maybe TRBD2 (5 bases). CDR3 length equals 16 residues. V lost 6 bases and J lost 2, with 19 bases in between. This CDR3 reads CASSQTGGPRQETQYF. DNA for the CDR3: TGTGCCAGCAGCCAAACTGGAGGCCCCCGGCAAGAGACCCAGTACTTC.

V gene TRBV6-1 combines with J gene TRBJ1-3; no firm D call. This CDR3 has 17 residues. Germline loops: CDR1 MNHNS, CDR2 SASEGT. V lost 6 bases and J 2 bases, leaving 20 bases between the germline ends. CDR3 amino acids: CASSQGWAQMPGNTIYF. In DNA, the CDR3 is TGTGCCAGCAGCCAAGGCTGGGCGCAGATGCCTGGAAACACCATATATTTT.

The V call is TRBV10-3, the J call TRBJ1-2; 8 positions agree with TRBD1. Germline lookup yields CDR1 ENHRY and CDR2 SYGVKD. CDR3 size: 15 residues. V was clipped by 0 bases and J by 7 bases; unmatched bases: 7. This chain's CDR3 is CAISESGTGAGGYTF. The CDR3 bases are TGTGCCATCAGTGAGTCAGGGACAGGAGCAGGTGGCTACACCTTC.

The rearrangement links TRBV19 to TRBJ1-5; 7 positions match TRBD1. The CDR3 is made up of 14 amino acids. CDR1 LNHDA and CDR2 SQIVND come from the germline V gene (reference sequence). Trimming took 6 bases from V and 5 from J; bases not matched to a gene: 7. The CDR3 loop reads CASRVRGPDQPQHF. The CDR3 coding sequence is TGTGCCAGTAGAGTGAGGGGGCCGGATCAGCCCCAGCATTTT.

This clonotype appeared a few times. The genes are TRBV6-4 and TRBJ2-1, with TRBD2 matching over 11 bases. CDR1 is MRHNA and CDR2 is SNTAGT in the germline V gene. This CDR3 region has 15 residues. The trim removed 2 bases at V and 6 bases at J, leaving 3 bases unmatched. The CDR3 region has the DNA TGTGCCAGCAGTGACAGTCTAGCGGGGGGCAATGAGCAGTTCTTC. This sequence encodes CASSDSLAGGNEQFF.

The chain uses TRBV14 and TRBJ2-7, with D possibly matching TRBD2 (5 bases). V lost 1 base and J lost 3, with 13 bases in between. Germline V gene sequence: CDR1 SGHDN, CDR2 FVKESK. The CDR3 length is 15 residues. CDR3 protein: CASSQVVGRGYEQYF. In DNA form, the CDR3 reads TGTGCCAGCAGCCAAGTAGTGGGTCGGGGCTACGAGCAGTACTTC.

This clonotype showed up just a few times. The rearrangement joins TRBV7-2 to TRBJ1-5, with D hard to call. CDR1 is SGHTA, CDR2 FQGNSA, per germline. V dropped 1 base and J dropped 5 bases, with 6 bases sitting between them. This CDR3 is 13 amino acids long. The CDR3 protein is CASSLGHDQPQHF. CDR3 in DNA: TGTGCCAGCAGCTTAGGACACGATCAGCCCCAGCATTTT.

The rearrangement uses TRBV5-1 and TRBJ2-2; D remains unclear. This CDR3 spans 14 amino acids. V was pared by 5 bases and J by 5 bases, with 13 bases between. CDR1 is SGHRS, CDR2 YFSETQ, per germline. The CDR3 DNA reads TGCGCCAGCAGGGAGACACTCCAAACCGGGGAGCTGTTTTTT. As protein: CASRETLQTGELFF. Based on the CDR3 plus reference TRBV5-1 and TRBJ2-2, the full variable domain is KAGVTQTPRYLIKTRGQQVTLSCSPISGHRSVSWYQQTPGQGLQFLFEYFSETQRNKGNFPGRFSGRQFSNSRSEMNVSTLELGDSALYLCASRETLQTGELFFGEGSRLTVL.

This clonotype is judged medium-sized. V usage is TRBV6-2 or TRBV6-3 and J usage is TRBJ2-3; no definite D call. The ends were cut back, 5 bases at V and 0 bases at J, with 0 bases in the middle. The CDR3 totals 11 residues. Germline V gives CDR1 MNHEY, CDR2 SVGEGT. This chain's CDR3 is CASSSTDTQYF. CDR3 nucleotide sequence: TGTGCCAGCAGTAGCACAGATACGCAGTATTTT.

This clonotype is medium-sized (0.01 to 0.1%) in the sample. The rearrangement links TRBV6-5 to TRBJ2-7; TRBD2 matches at 8 bases. V was pared by 6 bases and J by 2 bases, with 9 bases of the junction left unmatched. The germline V gene has CDR1 MNHEY and CDR2 SVGAGI. The CDR3 covers 15 residues. DNA of the CDR3: TGTGCCAGCAGCCAGGGGACGGGGGGGCCCTACGAGCAGTACTTC. This codes for CASSQGTGGPYEQYF.

This rearrangement joins TRBV7-6 to TRBJ2-7; D may correspond to TRBD1 or TRBD2 (5 bases each). Deletions cut 5 bases from V and 2 bases from J, with 16 bases between. This CDR3 is 15 amino acids long. Germline V gene data show CDR1 as SGHVS and CDR2 as FNYEAQ. CDR3 in amino acids: CASSLHGDHPYEQYF. Written as DNA, the CDR3 is TGTGCCAGCAGCCTACATGGGGACCACCCCTACGAGCAGTACTTC.

The chain uses TRBV18 and TRBJ2-7; D unclear. This CDR3 region has 14 residues. CDR1 is KGHSH, CDR2 LQKENI, per germline. The V gene lost 6 bases and the J gene lost 3 bases, with 15 bases spanning the gap. CDR3 nucleotide sequence: TGTGCCAGCTCCCCGGCCTGGGGAAACTACGAGCAGTACTTC. This encodes CASSPAWGNYEQYF.

This clonotype is large. The chain couples TRBV5-6 to TRBJ2-5; 8 nucleotides match TRBD2. The CDR3 runs 17 residues. J was trimmed by 4 bases and V by 1 base; bases with no gene match: 12. Germline loops: CDR1 SGHDT, CDR2 YYEEEE. CDR3 in DNA: TGTGCCAGCAGCTTGTTTGGGCGCGGGGGGCTAGGAGAGACCCAGTACTTC. Translating gives CASSLFGRGGLGETQYF.

The chain employs TRBV10-3 and TRBJ2-7, with a tentative D call TRBD1 (6 bases). V lost 3 bases and J 3 bases, leaving 15 bases between the germline ends. This CDR3 has 15 residues. CDR1 is ENHRY and CDR2 is SYGVKD in the germline V gene. CDR3 in DNA: TGTGCCATCAGTGACTTGACAGGAACTCACTACGAGCAGTACTTC. Translation gives CAISDLTGTHYEQYF.

In its sample, this clonotype was seen a few times. In nucleotides, the CDR3 is TGTGCCACCAGTGATTTAAAGCGGGGGAGGACAGATACGCAGTATTTT. Translated: CATSDLKRGRTDTQYF. The chain couples TRBV24-1 to TRBJ2-3, with TRBD2 matching over 8 bases. This CDR3 spans 16 amino acids. J was trimmed by 3 bases and V by 1 base; bases with no gene match: 5. Per the germline V gene, CDR1 is KGHDR and CDR2 is SFDVKD.

The rearrangement joins TRBV20-1 to TRBJ2-2; TRBD1 matches 8 bases. Trimming cost V 0 bases and J 2 bases; bases outside gene matches: 8. Germline V gives CDR1 DFQATT, CDR2 SNEGSKA (reference sequence). The CDR3 extends over 17 amino acids. The CDR3 here is CSARELRGQANTGELFF. The DNA of the CDR3 is TGCAGTGCTAGAGAATTAAGGGGACAGGCTAACACCGGGGAGCTGTTTTTT.

This clonotype was counted only a few times. CDR3 sequence: CASRSVGQKAFF. The CDR3, as DNA: TGTGCCAGCCGCTCCGTGGGGCAGAAAGCTTTCTTT. The chain joins TRBV12-3 or TRBV12-4 to TRBJ1-1, with D maybe TRBD1 (5 bases). The CDR3 sequence is 12 residues long. The germline V and J ends were trimmed by 8 bases and 9 bases, with 16 bases remaining between them.

The chain links TRBV2 to TRBJ2-7; TRBD1 matches at 7 bases. The CDR3 has 18 residues. CDR1 is SNHLY, CDR2 FYNNEI, per germline. The V gene end was trimmed by 2 bases and the J gene end by 0 bases; junction bases not matched to a gene: 13. The CDR3 region is CASSESQTGPSSSYEQYF. CDR3 in DNA: TGTGCCAGCAGTGAATCTCAGACAGGGCCTTCGAGCTCCTACGAGCAGTACTTC.

The rearrangement links TRBV6-1 to TRBJ1-3; possible D gene TRBD1, 6 bases. Deletions cut 2 bases from V and 0 bases from J, with 17 bases between. The CDR3 is made up of 18 amino acids. CDR1 is MNHNS and CDR2 is SASEGT in the germline V gene. CDR3 coding DNA: TGTGCCAGCAGTGAATTTGGAGGGGGAAGTTCCTCTGGAAACACCATATATTTT. This gives the protein CASSEFGGGSSSGNTIYF.

This clonotype has more than one count but fewer than ten. The rearrangement links TRBV7-9 to TRBJ1-2, with TRBD1 matching 9 bases. This CDR3 spans 15 amino acids. V was pared by 5 bases and J by 4 bases, with 8 bases of the junction left unmatched. The germline gives CDR1 SEHNR, CDR2 FQNEAQ (reference sequence). The CDR3 region has the DNA TGTGCCAGCAGCGCGGGACAGGGAACCGTCTATGGCTACACCTTC. It codes for CASSAGQGTVYGYTF. Together with reference TRBV7-9 and TRBJ1-2, the CDR3 gives the full variable domain: DTGVSQNPRHKITKRGQNVTFRCDPISEHNRLYWYRQTLGQGPEFLTYFQNEAQLEKSRLLSDRFSAERPKGSFSTLEIQRTEQGDSAMYLCASSAGQGTVYGYTFGSGTRLTVV.

This clonotype turned up a few times. The chain has TRBV5-1 and TRBJ2-3; TRBD1 agrees at 10 bases. Losses at the gene ends were 7 bases for V and 4 bases for J; bases not matched to a gene: 9. The germline gives CDR1 SGHRS, CDR2 YFSETQ. CDR3 length: 15 amino acids. CDR3 bases: TGCGCCAGCCACCTGGACAGGGGGTTCTCAGATACGCAGTATTTT. Residues: CASHLDRGFSDTQYF.

This chain links TRBV5-1 with TRBJ2-1; D not certain. The CDR3 loop spans 11 amino acids. Germline V gene lookup returns CDR1 SGHRS and CDR2 YFSETQ. Trimming pared 1 base from V and 7 bases from J, leaving 3 bases between. The CDR3 is CASSLRNEQFF. CDR3 in DNA: TGCGCCAGCAGCTTGAGGAATGAGCAGTTCTTC.

The rearrangement uses TRBV5-1 and TRBJ2-5, with D tentatively TRBD1 (6 bases). The V end lost 0 bases, the J end lost 6 bases, and 12 bases lay between the germline ends. Germline V CDR1 and CDR2: SGHRS, YFSETQ. The CDR3 consists of 14 residues. The CDR3 sequence is CASSLVQGRQTQYF. CDR3 nucleotides: TGCGCCAGCAGCTTGGTACAGGGAAGGCAGACCCAGTACTTC.

The chain uses TRBV7-6 and TRBJ2-5, with D possibly TRBD1 on 6 matching bases. Germline V CDR1 and CDR2: SGHVS, FNYEAQ. V lost 1 base and J lost 5, with 11 bases in between. The CDR3 extends over 14 amino acids. In DNA form, the CDR3 reads TGTGCCAGCAGCTTAGGAACAGGGATCGAGACCCAGTACTTC. It yields the protein CASSLGTGIETQYF.

V gene TRBV10-3 combines with J gene TRBJ2-2; D remains ambiguous. The CDR3 is 15 amino acids. Per germline, CDR1 ENHRY and CDR2 SYGVKD. Deletions cut 6 bases from V and 0 bases from J, with 11 bases between. In DNA form, the CDR3 reads TGTGCCATCAGCAACAGCAACCCGAACACCGGGGAGCTGTTTTTT. Translating gives CAISNSNPNTGELFF.